These 19 T cell receptor beta chains were all obtained from the same sample, sequenced in a study of shared clonotypes between healthy human individuals. Here immunoSEQ multiplex PCR was the method, and the copy in TCRdb shows in-frame clones only, minus some. The sample records roughly 2.5 million clones, approximately 92% being singletons. Sequenced sample: naive CD4+ T cells sorted from blood. The subset here: CD45RA+ positively selected. These receptors originate from a man younger than 35 in good health.

The CDR3 protein is CASSKTGGLTDTQYF. The DNA for the CDR3 is TGTGCCAGCAGCAAAACAGGGGGCCTTACAGATACGCAGTATTTT. The J gene is TRBJ2-3, the V gene TRBV7-2; 9 bases fit TRBD1. CDR3 length: 15 residues. Trimming removed 5 bases from V and 3 bases from J; junction bases left unmatched: 6. Germline assignment: CDR1 SGHTA and CDR2 FQGNSA. Looking up the rest from reference TRBV7-2 and TRBJ2-3 gives the full variable domain: GAGVSQSPSNKVTEKGKDVELRCDPISGHTALYWYRQSLGQGLEFLIYFQGNSAPDKSGLPSDRFSAERTGGSVSTLTIQRTQQEDSAVYLCASSKTGGLTDTQYFGPGTRLTVL.

V is TRBV15 and J is TRBJ1-3, with D maybe TRBD1 (5 bases). Germline V lookup: CDR1 LNHNV, CDR2 YYDKDF (reference sequence). V was shortened by 1 base and J by 0 bases, with 13 bases between the two germline ends. The CDR3 has 17 amino acids. The CDR3 sequence is CATSRGTPGTSGNTIYF. The CDR3 coding sequence is TGTGCCACCAGCAGAGGGACCCCGGGGACCTCTGGAAACACCATATATTTT.

V is TRBV10-3 and J is TRBJ1-2; 9 bases are a match to TRBD1. Trimming cost V 0 bases and J 10 bases; bases outside gene matches: 12. The CDR3 has 16 residues. Germline assignment: CDR1 ENHRY and CDR2 SYGVKD. For the CDR3, the DNA is TGTGCCATCAGTGAGTCTATATTGACAGGGGGACAAGACTACACCTTC. Its protein is CAISESILTGGQDYTF.

Worth noting for this clone: Other DNA sequences within the sample encode an identical CDR3. This rearrangement joins TRBV7-2 to TRBJ2-7, with D unclear. The CDR3 has 12 amino acids. Germline values: CDR1 SGHTA, CDR2 FQGNSA. V dropped 5 bases and J dropped 1 base, with 6 bases sitting between them. In DNA form, the CDR3 reads TGTGCCAGCAGCCCGAATTCCTACGAGCAGTACTTC. Translating it yields CASSPNSYEQYF.

This chain uses TRBV10-1 with TRBJ2-7, with TRBD1 matching over 9 bases. From germline, CDR1 is WNHNN and CDR2 SYGVQD (reference sequence). CDR3 length: 16 amino acids. V was clipped by 4 bases and J by 0 bases; unmatched bases: 7. CDR3 nucleotide sequence: TGCGCCAGCAGTGTAGTTCCGGACAGGGGCTCCTACGAGCAGTACTTC. As protein: CASSVVPDRGSYEQYF.

The rearrangement uses TRBV5-6 and TRBJ2-2, with TRBD1 matching 7 bases. The CDR3 covers 15 residues. Per the germline V gene, CDR1 is SGHDT and CDR2 is YYEEEE. V was clipped by 6 bases and J by 0 bases; unmatched bases: 5. CDR3 coding DNA: TGTGCCAGCAACCGAGACAGGGCGAACACCGGGGAGCTGTTTTTT. Residues: CASNRDRANTGELFF.

The chain is built from TRBV7-9 and TRBJ1-3; tentatively, D is TRBD1 (5 bases). Looked up from germline, CDR1 is SEHNR and CDR2 is FQNEAQ (reference sequence). The V end lost 6 bases, the J end lost 0 bases, and 12 bases lay between the germline ends. The CDR3 runs 15 residues. The CDR3 DNA follows: TGTGCCAGCAGTTTCGGACACGACTCTGGAAACACCATATATTTT. Translating it yields CASSFGHDSGNTIYF.

The chain carries TRBV7-3 and TRBJ2-2, with D hard to call. The CDR3 consists of 13 residues. Germline CDR1 is SGHTA and CDR2 is FQGTGA. Trimming left V 5 bases short and J 5 bases short, with 9 bases between. CDR3 in DNA: TGTGCCAGCAGCCCTTATATAACCGGGGAGCTGTTTTTT. Residues: CASSPYITGELFF.

This chain uses TRBV2 with TRBJ2-3, with D possibly being TRBD1 (5 bases). V was pared by 5 bases and J by 1 base, with 10 bases between. The CDR3 covers 14 residues. The germline V gene has CDR1 SNHLY and CDR2 FYNNEI. The CDR3 spells CASSQGRGTDTQYF. As DNA, the CDR3 is TGTGCCAGCAGTCAGGGAAGGGGCACAGATACGCAGTATTTT.

This clone was counted a single time. The chain employs TRBV6-1 and TRBJ1-1; tentatively, D is TRBD1 (5 bases). Per germline, CDR1 MNHNS and CDR2 SASEGT. V was cut by 6 bases and J by 8 bases, with 10 bases left in between. The CDR3 covers 11 residues. This CDR3 reads CASSHDREAFF. The CDR3 DNA reads TGTGCCAGCAGCCACGACAGAGAAGCTTTCTTT.

The chain joins TRBV5-1 to TRBJ2-7; the match to TRBD1 covers 8 bases. The CDR3 consists of 13 residues. J was trimmed by 4 bases and V by 4 bases; bases with no gene match: 4. CDR1 is SGHRS and CDR2 is YFSETQ in the germline V gene. CDR3 residues: CASSRTGIYEQYF. DNA for the CDR3: TGCGCCAGCAGCCGGACAGGGATTTACGAGCAGTACTTC.

V usage is TRBV7-9 and J usage is TRBJ1-4; D is ambiguous. The CDR3 consists of 15 residues. CDR1 is SEHNR and CDR2 is FQNEAQ in the germline V gene (reference sequence). V gave up 1 base and J gave up 0 bases, with 6 bases separating them. Here the CDR3 reads CASSLGAATNEKLFF. CDR3 in DNA: TGTGCCAGCAGCTTAGGGGCTGCAACTAATGAAAAACTGTTTTTT.

The chain combines TRBV19 with TRBJ2-7; D uncertain. V dropped 5 bases and J dropped 4 bases, with 12 bases sitting between them. Germline CDR1 is LNHDA and CDR2 is SQIVND (reference sequence). This CDR3 comprises 13 residues. The CDR3, as DNA: TGTGCCAGTAGTGTCGGCTTGGGATACGAGCAGTACTTC. Translated: CASSVGLGYEQYF.

Worth noting for this clone: The sample contains more than one DNA sequence encoding this CDR3. The genes are TRBV5-1 and TRBJ1-3; the match to TRBD1 covers 7 bases. CDR1 is SGHRS and CDR2 is YFSETQ in the germline V gene. Trimming removed 3 bases from V and 2 bases from J; junction bases left unmatched: 5. This CDR3 spans 15 amino acids. CDR3 loop: CASSSNTGAGNTIYF. For the CDR3, the DNA is TGCGCCAGCAGCTCTAACACAGGGGCTGGAAACACCATATATTTT.

This sequence joins TRBV7-9 and TRBJ2-3; TRBD2 is a possible D gene (6 bases). Looked up from germline, CDR1 is SEHNR and CDR2 is FQNEAQ (reference sequence). CDR3 length equals 14 residues. Trimming removed 5 bases at V and 4 bases at J, with 13 bases between. This chain's CDR3 is CASSTRGRSDTQYF. The CDR3 DNA is TGTGCCAGCAGCACCCGGGGGAGGTCAGATACGCAGTATTTT. Complete variable domain (other parts from reference TRBV7-9 and TRBJ2-3): DTGVSQNPRHKITKRGQNVTFRCDPISEHNRLYWYRQTLGQGPEFLTYFQNEAQLEKSRLLSDRFSAERPKGSFSTLEIQRTEQGDSAMYLCASSTRGRSDTQYFGPGTRLTVL.

J is TRBJ2-1 and V is TRBV2; 10 bases agree with TRBD2. V lost 6 bases to trimming and J lost 4 bases; unmatched junction nucleotides: 9. Germline V gene data show CDR1 as SNHLY and CDR2 as FYNNEI. CDR3 length: 16 residues. CDR3 nucleotides: TGTGCCAGCAGGAAGGGGGGACTAGCGTATTACAATGAGCAGTTCTTC. Encoded protein: CASRKGGLAYYNEQFF.

The V call is TRBV9, the J call TRBJ2-5, with 10 bases that match TRBD2. CDR3 length equals 19 residues. J was trimmed by 1 base and V by 0 bases; bases with no gene match: 12. Germline V lookup: CDR1 SGDLS, CDR2 YYNGEE. The CDR3 DNA is TGTGCCAGCAGCGTAGGGTGGAGCGGGGGGGCTGGGGCCCAAGAGACCCAGTACTTC. Encoded protein: CASSVGWSGGAGAQETQYF.

The rearrangement joins TRBV14 to TRBJ1-1; 9 nucleotides line up with TRBD1. With V trimmed by 3 bases and J by 9 bases, 5 bases remained unmatched. This CDR3 contains 13 residues. From germline, CDR1 is SGHDN and CDR2 FVKESK. Written as DNA, the CDR3 is TGTGCCAGCAGCCAGGAACAGGGGGCGAAAGCTTTCTTT. The encoded protein is CASSQEQGAKAFF.

This chain links TRBV27 with TRBJ1-4; tentative D call: TRBD1 (5 bases). V was clipped by 5 bases and J by 5 bases, with 9 bases between them. The length of the CDR3 is 13 residues. Germline V gene lookup returns CDR1 MNHEY and CDR2 SMNVEV (reference sequence). CDR3 sequence: CASSDGQNEKLFF. Written as DNA, the CDR3 is TGTGCCAGCAGTGACGGACAAAATGAAAAACTGTTTTTT.